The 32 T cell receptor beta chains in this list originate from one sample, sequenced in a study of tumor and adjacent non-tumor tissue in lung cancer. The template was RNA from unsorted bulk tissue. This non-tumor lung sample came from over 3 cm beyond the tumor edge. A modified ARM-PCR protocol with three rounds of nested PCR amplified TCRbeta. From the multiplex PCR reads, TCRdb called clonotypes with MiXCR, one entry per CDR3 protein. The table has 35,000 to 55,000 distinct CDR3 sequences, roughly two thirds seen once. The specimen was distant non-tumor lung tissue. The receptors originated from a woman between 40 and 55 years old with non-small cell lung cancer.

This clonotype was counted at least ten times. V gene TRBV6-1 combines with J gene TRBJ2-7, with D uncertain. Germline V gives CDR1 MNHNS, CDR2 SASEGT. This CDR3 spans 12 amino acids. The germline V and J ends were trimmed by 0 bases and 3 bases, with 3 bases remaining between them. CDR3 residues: CASSEAHYEQYF. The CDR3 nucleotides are TGTGCCAGCAGTGAAGCTCACTACGAGCAGTACTTC.

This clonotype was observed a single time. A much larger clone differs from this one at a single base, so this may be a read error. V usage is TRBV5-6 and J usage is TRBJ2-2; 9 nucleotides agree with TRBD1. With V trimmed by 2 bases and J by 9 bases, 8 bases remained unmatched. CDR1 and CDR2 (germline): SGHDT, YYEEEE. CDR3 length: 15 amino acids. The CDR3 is CASSLYRGHTRELFF. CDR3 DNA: TGTGCCAGCAGCTTATACAGGGGGCATACCCGGGAGCTGTTTTTT.

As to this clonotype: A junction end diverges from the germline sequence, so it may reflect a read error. The CDR3 sequence is CSAEHNTDTQYF. The CDR3 bases are TGCAGCGCTGAACATAACACAGATACGCAGTATTTT. The rearrangement joins TRBV29-1 to TRBJ2-3; D remains ambiguous. The CDR3 contains 12 residues. CDR1 is SQVTM, CDR2 ANQGSEA, per germline.

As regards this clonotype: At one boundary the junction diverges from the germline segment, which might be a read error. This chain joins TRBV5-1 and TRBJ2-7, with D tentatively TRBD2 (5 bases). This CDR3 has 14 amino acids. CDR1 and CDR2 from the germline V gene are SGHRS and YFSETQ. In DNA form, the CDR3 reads TGCGCCAGCATCTTGGAACGGGAAGGAGACGAGCAGTACTTT. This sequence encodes CASILEREGDEQYF.

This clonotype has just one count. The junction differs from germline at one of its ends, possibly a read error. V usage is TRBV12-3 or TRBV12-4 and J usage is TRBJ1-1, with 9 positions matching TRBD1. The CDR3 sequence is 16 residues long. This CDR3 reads CASSPYLDRGNSEAFF. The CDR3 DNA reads TGTGCCAGCAGTCCCTATCTGGACAGGGGAAACAGTGAAGCTTTCTTC.

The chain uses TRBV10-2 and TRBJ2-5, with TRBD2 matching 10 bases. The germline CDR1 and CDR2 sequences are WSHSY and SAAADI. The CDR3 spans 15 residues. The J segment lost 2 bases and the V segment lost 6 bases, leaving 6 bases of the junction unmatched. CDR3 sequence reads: CASRRLAGTQETQYF. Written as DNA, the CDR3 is TGCGCCAGCAGACGACTAGCGGGTACACAAGAGACCCAGTACTTC.

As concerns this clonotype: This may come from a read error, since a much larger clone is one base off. CDR3 amino acids: CASREPAGGYQPQHF. CDR3 in DNA: TGTGCCAGTAGAGAACCTGCGGGGGGGTATCAGCCCCAGCATTTT. The chain couples TRBV19 to TRBJ1-5, with D maybe TRBD1 (5 bases). The germline V gene encodes CDR1 LNHDA and CDR2 SQIVND (reference sequence). V gave up 6 bases and J gave up 5 bases, with 17 bases separating them. CDR3 length equals 15 residues.

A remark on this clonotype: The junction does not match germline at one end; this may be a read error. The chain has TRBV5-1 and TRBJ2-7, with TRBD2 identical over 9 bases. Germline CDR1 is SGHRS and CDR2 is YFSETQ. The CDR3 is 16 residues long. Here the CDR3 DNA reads TGCGTCAGCAGCTTTTTCTCCGAGACTAGCGGAGGGCCTCAGTACTTC. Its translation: CVSSFFSETSGGPQYF.

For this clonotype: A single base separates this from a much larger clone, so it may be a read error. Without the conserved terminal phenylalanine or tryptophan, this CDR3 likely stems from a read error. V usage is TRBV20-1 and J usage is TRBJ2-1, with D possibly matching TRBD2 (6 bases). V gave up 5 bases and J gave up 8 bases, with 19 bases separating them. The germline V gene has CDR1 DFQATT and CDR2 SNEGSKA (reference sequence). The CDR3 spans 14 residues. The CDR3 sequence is CSAAGSLTLDEQFY. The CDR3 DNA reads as TGCAGTGCTGCCGGGAGCCTGACGCTCGATGAGCAGTTCTAC.

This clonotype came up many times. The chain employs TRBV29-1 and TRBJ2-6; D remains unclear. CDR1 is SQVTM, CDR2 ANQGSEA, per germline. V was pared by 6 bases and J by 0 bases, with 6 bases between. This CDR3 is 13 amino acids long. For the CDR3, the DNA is TGCAGCGTAAGGGACTCTGGGGCCAACGTCCTGACTTTC. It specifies CSVRDSGANVLTF.

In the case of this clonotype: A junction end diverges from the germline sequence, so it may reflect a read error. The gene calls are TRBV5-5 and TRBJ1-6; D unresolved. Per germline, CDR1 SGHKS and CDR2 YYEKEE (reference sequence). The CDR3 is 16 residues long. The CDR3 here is CASSFGLGSYSSPLHF. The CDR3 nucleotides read TGTGCCAGCAGCTTTGGCCTAGGTTCCTATAGTTCACCCCTCCACTTT.

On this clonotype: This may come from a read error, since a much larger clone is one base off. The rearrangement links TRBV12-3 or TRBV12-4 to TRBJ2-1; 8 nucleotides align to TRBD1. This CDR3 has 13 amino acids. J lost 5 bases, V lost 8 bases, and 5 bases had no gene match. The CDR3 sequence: CASWGTGNNEQFF. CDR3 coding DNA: TGTGCCAGCTGGGGGACAGGTAACAATGAGCAGTTCTTC.

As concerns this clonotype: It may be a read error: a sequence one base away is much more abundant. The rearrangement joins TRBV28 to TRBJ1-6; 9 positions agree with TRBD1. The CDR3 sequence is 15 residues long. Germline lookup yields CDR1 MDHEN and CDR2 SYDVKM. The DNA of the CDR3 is TGTGCCAGCAGTTCTGGGACAGGGCGGAGTTCACCCCTCAACTTT. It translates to CASSSGTGRSSPLNF.

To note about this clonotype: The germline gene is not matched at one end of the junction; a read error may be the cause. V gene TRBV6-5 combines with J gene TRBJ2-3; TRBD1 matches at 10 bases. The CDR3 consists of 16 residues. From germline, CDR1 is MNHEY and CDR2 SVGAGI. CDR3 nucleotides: TGCGCCAGCAGTTACAGGACAGGGGGAAGCACAGGTACGCAGTATTTT. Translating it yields CASSYRTGGSTGTQYF.

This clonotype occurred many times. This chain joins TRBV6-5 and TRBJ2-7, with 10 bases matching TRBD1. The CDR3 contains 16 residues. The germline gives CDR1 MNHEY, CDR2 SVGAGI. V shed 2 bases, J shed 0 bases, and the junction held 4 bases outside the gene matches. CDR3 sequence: CASSYRTGGPSYEQYF. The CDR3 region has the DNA TGTGCCAGCAGTTACAGGACAGGGGGACCCTCCTACGAGCAGTACTTC.

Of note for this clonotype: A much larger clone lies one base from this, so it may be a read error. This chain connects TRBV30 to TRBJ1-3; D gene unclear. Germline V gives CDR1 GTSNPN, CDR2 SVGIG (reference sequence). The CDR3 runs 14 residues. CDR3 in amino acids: CAWSSGNSVNTIYF. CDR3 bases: TGTGCCTGGAGCTCAGGAAACTCTGTAAACACCATATATTTT.

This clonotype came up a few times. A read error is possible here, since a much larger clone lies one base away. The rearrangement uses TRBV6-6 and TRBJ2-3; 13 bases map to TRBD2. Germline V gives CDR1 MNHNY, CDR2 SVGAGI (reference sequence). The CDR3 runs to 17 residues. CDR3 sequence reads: CASRTGTSGVGTDMQYF. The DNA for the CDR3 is TGTGCCAGCAGAACCGGGACTAGCGGGGTGGGCACAGATATGCAGTATTTT.

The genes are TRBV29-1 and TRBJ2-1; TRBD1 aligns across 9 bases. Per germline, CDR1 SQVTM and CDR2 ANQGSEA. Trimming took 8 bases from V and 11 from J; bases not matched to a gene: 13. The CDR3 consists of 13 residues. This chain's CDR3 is CSIVGGQGGKQFF. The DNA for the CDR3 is TGCAGCATTGTGGGGGGACAGGGTGGTAAGCAGTTCTTC.

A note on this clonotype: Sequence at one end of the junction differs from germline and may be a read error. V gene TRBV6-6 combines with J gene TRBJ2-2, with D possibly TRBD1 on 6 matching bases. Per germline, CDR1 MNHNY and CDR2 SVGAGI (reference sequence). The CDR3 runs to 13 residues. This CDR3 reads CASVPGVAGELCF. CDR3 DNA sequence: TGTGCCAGCGTCCCCGGGGTCGCAGGGGAGCTGTGTTTT.

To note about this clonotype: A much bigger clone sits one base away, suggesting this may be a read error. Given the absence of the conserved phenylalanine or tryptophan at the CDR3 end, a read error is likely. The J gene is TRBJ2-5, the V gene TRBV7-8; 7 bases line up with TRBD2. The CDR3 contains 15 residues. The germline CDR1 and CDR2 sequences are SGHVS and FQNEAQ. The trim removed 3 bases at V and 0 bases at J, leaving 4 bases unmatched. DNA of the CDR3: TGTGCCAGCAGCTTCGCTACTAGCGACCAAGAGACCCAGTACTAC. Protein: CASSFATSDQETQYY.

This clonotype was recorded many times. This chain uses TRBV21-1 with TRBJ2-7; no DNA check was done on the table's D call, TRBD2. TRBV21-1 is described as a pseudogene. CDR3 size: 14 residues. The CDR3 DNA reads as TGTGCCAGCAGCAAGGATAGTCTAACTTACGAGCAGTACTTC. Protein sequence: CASSKDSLTYEQYF.

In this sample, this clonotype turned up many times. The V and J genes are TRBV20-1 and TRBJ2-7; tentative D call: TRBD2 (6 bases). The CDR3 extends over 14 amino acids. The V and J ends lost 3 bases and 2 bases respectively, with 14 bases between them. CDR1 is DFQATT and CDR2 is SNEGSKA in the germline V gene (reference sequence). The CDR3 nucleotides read TGCAGTGCTAGTGTCCCTAGCGTAACCTACGAGCAGTACTTC. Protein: CSASVPSVTYEQYF.

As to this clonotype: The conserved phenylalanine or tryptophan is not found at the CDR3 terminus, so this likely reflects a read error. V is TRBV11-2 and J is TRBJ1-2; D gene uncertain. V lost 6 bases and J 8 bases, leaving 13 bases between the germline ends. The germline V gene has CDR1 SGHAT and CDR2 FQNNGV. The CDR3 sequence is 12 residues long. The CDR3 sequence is CASRAGLGGYTS. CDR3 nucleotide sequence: TGTGCCAGCAGAGCGGGTCTGGGAGGCTACACCTCC.

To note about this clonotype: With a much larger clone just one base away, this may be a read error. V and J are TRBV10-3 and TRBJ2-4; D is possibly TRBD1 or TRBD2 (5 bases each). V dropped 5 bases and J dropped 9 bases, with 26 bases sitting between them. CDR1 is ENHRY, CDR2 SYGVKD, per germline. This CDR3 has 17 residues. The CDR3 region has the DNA TGTGCCATCAGTCCGGGTCCGGGTAGAATCGTCGGGGCCATTCAGTACTTC. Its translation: CAISPGPGRIVGAIQYF.

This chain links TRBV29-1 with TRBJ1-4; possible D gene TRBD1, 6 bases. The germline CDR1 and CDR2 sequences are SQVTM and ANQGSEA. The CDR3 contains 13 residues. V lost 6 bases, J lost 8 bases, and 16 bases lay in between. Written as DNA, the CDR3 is TGCAGCGTACTCGAACAGGGTGAAGAAAAACTGTTTTTT. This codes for CSVLEQGEEKLFF.

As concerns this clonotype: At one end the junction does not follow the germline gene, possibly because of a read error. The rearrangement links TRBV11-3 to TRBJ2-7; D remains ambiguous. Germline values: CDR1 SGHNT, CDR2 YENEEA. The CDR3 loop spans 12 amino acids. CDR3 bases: TGTGTCAGCAGCCTACGGCCCTACGAGCAGTACTTC. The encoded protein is CVSSLRPYEQYF. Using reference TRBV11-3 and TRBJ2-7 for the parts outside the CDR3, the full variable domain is EAGVVQSPRYKIIEKKQPVAFWCNPISGHNTLYWYLQNLGQGPELLIRYENEEAVDDSQLPKDRFSAERLKGVDSTLKIQPAELGDSAVYLCVSSLRPYEQYFGPGTRLTVT.

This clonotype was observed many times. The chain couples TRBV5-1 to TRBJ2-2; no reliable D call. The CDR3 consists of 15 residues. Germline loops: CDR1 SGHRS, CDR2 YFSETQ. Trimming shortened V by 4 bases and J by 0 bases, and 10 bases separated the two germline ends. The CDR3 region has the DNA TGCGCCAGCAGCCCCGAGGATCCGAACACCGGGGAGCTGTTTTTT. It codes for CASSPEDPNTGELFF.

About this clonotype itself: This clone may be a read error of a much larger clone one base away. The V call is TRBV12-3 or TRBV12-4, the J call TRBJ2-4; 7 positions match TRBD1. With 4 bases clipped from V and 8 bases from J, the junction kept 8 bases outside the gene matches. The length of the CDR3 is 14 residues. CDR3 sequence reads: CASSWTEGADIQYF. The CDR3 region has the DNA TGTGCCAGCAGTTGGACAGAGGGGGCGGACATTCAGTACTTC.

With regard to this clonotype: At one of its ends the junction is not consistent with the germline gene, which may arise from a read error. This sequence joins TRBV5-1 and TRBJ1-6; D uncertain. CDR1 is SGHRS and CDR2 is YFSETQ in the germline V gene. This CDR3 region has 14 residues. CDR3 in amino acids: CASSLNGDHSSLHF. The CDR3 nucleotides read TGCGCCAGCAGCTTGAACGGGGATCATTCATCCCTCCACTTT.

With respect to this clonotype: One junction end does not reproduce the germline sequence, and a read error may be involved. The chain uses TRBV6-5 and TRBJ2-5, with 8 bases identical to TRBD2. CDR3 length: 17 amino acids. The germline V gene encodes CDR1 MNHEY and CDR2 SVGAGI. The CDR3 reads CVSSFSNPSGTRETQYF. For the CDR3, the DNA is TGTGTCAGCAGTTTCTCGAACCCTAGTGGGACTAGAGAGACCCAGTACTTC.

CDR3 protein: CVSSLDYETGTEKLFF. The CDR3 DNA sequence: TGTGTCAGTAGCCTAGACTACGAGACAGGAACCGAAAAACTGTTTTTT. The V gene is TRBV11-1, the J gene TRBJ1-4, with D possibly matching TRBD1 (6 bases). The CDR3 extends over 16 amino acids. Germline CDR1 and CDR2: SGHAT and FQDESV (reference sequence).

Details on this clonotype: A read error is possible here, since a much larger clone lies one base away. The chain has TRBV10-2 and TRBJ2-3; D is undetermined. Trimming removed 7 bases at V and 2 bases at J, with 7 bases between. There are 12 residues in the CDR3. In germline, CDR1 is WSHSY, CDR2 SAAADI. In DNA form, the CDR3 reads TGCGCCAGCACCCATAACACAGATACGCAGTATTTT. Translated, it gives CASTHNTDTQYF.